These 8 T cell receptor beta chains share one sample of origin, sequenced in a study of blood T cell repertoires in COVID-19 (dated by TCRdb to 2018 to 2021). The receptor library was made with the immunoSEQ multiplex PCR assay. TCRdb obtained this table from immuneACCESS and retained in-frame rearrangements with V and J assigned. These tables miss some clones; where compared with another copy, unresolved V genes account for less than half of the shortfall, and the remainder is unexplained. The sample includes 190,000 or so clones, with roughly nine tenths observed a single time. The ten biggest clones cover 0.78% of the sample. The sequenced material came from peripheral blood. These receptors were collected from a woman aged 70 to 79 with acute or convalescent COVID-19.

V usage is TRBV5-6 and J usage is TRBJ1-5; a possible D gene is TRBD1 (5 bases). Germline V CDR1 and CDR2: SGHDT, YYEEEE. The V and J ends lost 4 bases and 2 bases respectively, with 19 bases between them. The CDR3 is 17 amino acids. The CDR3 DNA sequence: TGTGCCAGCAGCCCCGGGGGAGGCGGATTGGGCAATCAGCCCCAGCATTTT. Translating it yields CASSPGGGGLGNQPQHF. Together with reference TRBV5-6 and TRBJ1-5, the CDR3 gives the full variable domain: DAGVTQSPTHLIKTRGQQVTLRCSPKSGHDTVSWYQQALGQGPQFIFQYYEEEERQRGNFPDRFSGHQFPNYSSELNVNALLLGDSALYLCASSPGGGGLGNQPQHFGDGTRLSIL.

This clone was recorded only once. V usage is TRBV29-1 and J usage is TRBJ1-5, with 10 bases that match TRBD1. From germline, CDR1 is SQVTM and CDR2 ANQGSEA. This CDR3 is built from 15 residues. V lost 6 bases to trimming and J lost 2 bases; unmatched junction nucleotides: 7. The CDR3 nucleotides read TGCAGCGTCACTATTGGACAGGGGGGCAATCAGCCCCAGCATTTT. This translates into CSVTIGQGGNQPQHF.

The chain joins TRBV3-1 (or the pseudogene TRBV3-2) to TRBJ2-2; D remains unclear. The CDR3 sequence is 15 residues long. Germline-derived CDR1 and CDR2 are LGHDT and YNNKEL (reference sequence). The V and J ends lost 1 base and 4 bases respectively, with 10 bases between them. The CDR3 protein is CASSQGSRSTGELFF. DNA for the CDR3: TGTGCCAGCAGCCAAGGAAGCCGGTCCACCGGGGAGCTGTTTTTT.

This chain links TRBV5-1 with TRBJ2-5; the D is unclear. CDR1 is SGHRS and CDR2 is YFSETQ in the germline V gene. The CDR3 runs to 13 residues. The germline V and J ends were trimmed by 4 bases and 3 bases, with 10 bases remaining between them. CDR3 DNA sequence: TGCGCCAGCAGCCGGAGAGAGAAAGAGACCCAGTACTTC. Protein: CASSRREKETQYF.

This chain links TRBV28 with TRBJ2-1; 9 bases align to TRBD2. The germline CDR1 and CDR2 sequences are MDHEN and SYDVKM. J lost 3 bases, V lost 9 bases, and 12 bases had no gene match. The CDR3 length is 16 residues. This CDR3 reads CASRGSSGVNYNEQFF. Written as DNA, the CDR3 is TGTGCCAGTAGGGGATCTAGCGGGGTAAACTACAATGAGCAGTTCTTC.

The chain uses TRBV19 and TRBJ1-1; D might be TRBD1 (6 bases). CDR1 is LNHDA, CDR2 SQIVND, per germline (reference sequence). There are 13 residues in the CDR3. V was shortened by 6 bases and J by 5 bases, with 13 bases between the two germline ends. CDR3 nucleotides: TGTGCCAGTAGCTCCCGTAGGGGGACTGAAGCTTTCTTT. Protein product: CASSSRRGTEAFF.

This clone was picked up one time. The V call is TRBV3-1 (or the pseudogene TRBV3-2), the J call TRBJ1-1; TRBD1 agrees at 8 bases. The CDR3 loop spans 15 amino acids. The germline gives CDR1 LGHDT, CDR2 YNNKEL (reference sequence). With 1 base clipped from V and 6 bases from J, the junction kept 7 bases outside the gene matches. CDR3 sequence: CASSQARTGGSEAFF. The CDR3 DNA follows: TGTGCCAGCAGCCAAGCGAGAACAGGGGGTTCTGAAGCTTTCTTT.

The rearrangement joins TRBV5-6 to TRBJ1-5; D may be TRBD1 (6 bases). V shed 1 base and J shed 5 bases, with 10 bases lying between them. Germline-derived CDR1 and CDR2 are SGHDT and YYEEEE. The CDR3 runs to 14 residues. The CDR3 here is CASSLRGGDQPQHF. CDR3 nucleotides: TGTGCCAGCAGCTTGCGAGGGGGGGATCAGCCCCAGCATTTT.